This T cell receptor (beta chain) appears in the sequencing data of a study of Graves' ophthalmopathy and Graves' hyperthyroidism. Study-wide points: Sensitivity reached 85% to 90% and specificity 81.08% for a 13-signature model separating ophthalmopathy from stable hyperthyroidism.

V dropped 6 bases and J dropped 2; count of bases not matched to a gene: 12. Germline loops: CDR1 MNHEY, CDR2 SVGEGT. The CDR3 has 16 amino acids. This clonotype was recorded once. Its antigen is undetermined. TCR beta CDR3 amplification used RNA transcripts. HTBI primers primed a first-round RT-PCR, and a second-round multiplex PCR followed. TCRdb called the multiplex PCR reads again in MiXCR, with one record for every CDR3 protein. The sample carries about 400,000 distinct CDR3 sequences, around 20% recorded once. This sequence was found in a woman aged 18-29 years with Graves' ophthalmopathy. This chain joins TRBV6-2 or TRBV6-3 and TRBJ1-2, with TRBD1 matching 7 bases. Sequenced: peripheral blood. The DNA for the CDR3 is TGTGCCAGCAGCCCGTACCGACAGGGCGAAAACTATGGCTACACCTTC. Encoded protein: CASSPYRQGENYGYTF.